The 17 T cell receptor beta chains in this list originate from one sample, sequenced in a study of blood T cell repertoires in COVID-19. Repertoires were generated with immunoSEQ multiplex PCR, while TCRdb's copy carries only in-frame clones and drops some. The sample contains around 200,000 clones, 75% to 90% of which appear only once. Specimen: PBMCs or T cells enriched from blood (not recorded which). These receptor sequences come from a woman aged 25 to 39 who had been exposed to COVID-19.

Remarks on this clone: The same CDR3 is also encoded by other DNA sequences in this sample. The V gene is TRBV7-9, the J gene TRBJ1-1, with D unclear. Germline lookup yields CDR1 SEHNR and CDR2 FQNEAQ (reference sequence). V lost 2 bases and J 1 base, leaving 5 bases between the germline ends. The CDR3 runs 13 residues. The CDR3 is CASSLRENTEAFF. The CDR3 bases are TGTGCCAGCAGCTTACGGGAGAACACTGAAGCTTTCTTT.

The gene calls are TRBV18 and TRBJ1-2; maybe TRBD1 (5 bases). The CDR3 covers 14 residues. The germline V gene has CDR1 KGHSH and CDR2 LQKENI. Between the trimmed V and J ends, which lost 5 bases and 5 bases, there was a span of 15 bases. The CDR3 is CASSRRGELYGYTF. CDR3 DNA sequence: TGTGCCAGCTCAAGGAGGGGAGAATTGTATGGCTACACCTTC.

This chain links TRBV18 with TRBJ1-4; D uncertain. V was trimmed by 2 bases and J by 8 bases, leaving 9 bases between them. CDR3 length equals 13 residues. CDR1 and CDR2 from the germline V gene are KGHSH and LQKENI. The CDR3 DNA reads TGTGCCAGCTCACCAAGGGAGAAGGAAAAACTGTTTTTT. This encodes CASSPREKEKLFF. Full variable domain (missing parts from reference TRBV18 and TRBJ1-4): NAGVMQNPRHLVRRRGQEARLRCSPMKGHSHVYWYRQLPEEGLKFMVYLQKENIIDESGMPKERFSAEFPKEGPSILRIQQVVRGDSAAYFCASSPREKEKLFFGSGTQLSVL.

The J gene is TRBJ1-4, the V gene TRBV19; no firm D call. CDR3 length: 14 residues. Germline values: CDR1 LNHDA, CDR2 SQIVND (reference sequence). V dropped 5 bases and J dropped 5 bases, with 12 bases sitting between them. CDR3 nucleotides: TGTGCCAGTAGTCATCGACGGGTAAATGAAAAACTGTTTTTT. It is translated as CASSHRRVNEKLFF. The full variable domain, in which reference TRBV19 and TRBJ1-4 provide the parts outside the CDR3, is DGGITQSPKYLFRKEGQNVTLSCEQNLNHDAMYWYRQDPGQGLRLIYYSQIVNDFQKGDIAEGYSVSREKKESFPLTVTSAQKNPTAFYLCASSHRRVNEKLFFGSGTQLSVL.

The chain employs TRBV19 and TRBJ1-5, with 8 bases lining up with TRBD1. V lost 1 base to trimming and J lost 6 bases; unmatched junction nucleotides: 5. Germline values: CDR1 LNHDA, CDR2 SQIVND (reference sequence). This CDR3 is built from 15 residues. Here the CDR3 reads CASSIGRGLSQPQHF. CDR3 nucleotides: TGTGCCAGTAGTATAGGCAGGGGGCTGAGTCAGCCCCAGCATTTT.

This clone has only one observation. This chain joins TRBV30 and TRBJ1-5; D gene unclear. In germline, CDR1 is GTSNPN, CDR2 SVGIG (reference sequence). The CDR3 has 15 amino acids. The V gene lost 0 bases and the J gene lost 0 bases, with 9 bases spanning the gap. CDR3: CAWSVRDYSNQPQHF. The CDR3 DNA sequence: TGTGCCTGGAGTGTACGAGATTATAGCAATCAGCCCCAGCATTTT. Combining the CDR3 with reference TRBV30 and TRBJ1-5 gives the whole variable domain SQTIHQWPATLVQPVGSPLSLECTVEGTSNPNLYWYRQAAGRGLQLLFYSVGIGQISSEVPQNLSASRPQDRQFILSSKKLLLSDSGFYLCAWSVRDYSNQPQHFGDGTRLSIL.

The chain couples TRBV6-1 to TRBJ2-5, with 9 nucleotides matching TRBD2. The CDR3 totals 16 residues. V dropped 3 bases and J dropped 0; count of bases not matched to a gene: 5. In germline, CDR1 is MNHNS, CDR2 SASEGT. CDR3: CASSDQTSGDQETQYF. The DNA for the CDR3 is TGTGCCAGCAGTGATCAGACTAGCGGCGACCAAGAGACCCAGTACTTC.

The V call is TRBV19, the J call TRBJ2-1, with 8 nucleotides matching TRBD1. This CDR3 is 14 amino acids long. Germline V lookup: CDR1 LNHDA, CDR2 SQIVND (reference sequence). The V segment lost 6 bases and the J segment 6 bases; nucleotides outside the gene matches: 7. The CDR3 here is CASRLGQASNEQFF. Here the CDR3 DNA reads TGTGCCAGTAGGCTGGGACAGGCCAGCAATGAGCAGTTCTTC.

The V gene is TRBV3-1 (or the pseudogene TRBV3-2), the J gene TRBJ1-5, with TRBD1 identical over 8 bases. The length of the CDR3 is 15 residues. Germline CDR1 is LGHDT and CDR2 is YNNKEL (reference sequence). V trimming: 6 bases; J trimming: 2 bases; junction bases outside the gene matches: 6. CDR3 protein: CASSLQGARNQPQHF. CDR3 in DNA: TGTGCCAGCAGTCTTCAGGGGGCTCGCAATCAGCCCCAGCATTTT.

This clone was counted a single time. The chain carries TRBV2 and TRBJ1-4, with unresolved D. CDR3 length: 16 amino acids. Germline V gives CDR1 SNHLY, CDR2 FYNNEI. The V gene lost 2 bases and the J gene lost 0 bases, with 10 bases spanning the gap. In DNA, the CDR3 is TGTGCCAGCAGTGAAAATCCGTTTGCAACTAATGAAAAACTGTTTTTT. Encoded protein: CASSENPFATNEKLFF.

This clone was recorded once. The chain joins TRBV5-1 to TRBJ2-3; 8 nucleotides align to TRBD2. Germline values: CDR1 SGHRS, CDR2 YFSETQ. After removal of 3 bases from V and 2 bases from J, the junction contained 5 bases not matched to a gene. This CDR3 region has 15 residues. The DNA for the CDR3 is TGCGCCAGCAGCTCCCCGGGACTAGACACAGATACGCAGTATTTT. Encoded protein: CASSSPGLDTDTQYF.

CDR3 DNA: TGCAGTGTTAGTTCGTGGGGGCGGGGGCCCTCGGGCACAGATACGCAGTATTTT. Translating it yields CSVSSWGRGPSGTDTQYF. This chain links TRBV20-1 with TRBJ2-3; TRBD2 is a possible D gene (7 bases). The CDR3 spans 18 residues. Trimming removed 7 bases at V and 1 base at J, with 27 bases between. Germline lookup yields CDR1 DFQATT and CDR2 SNEGSKA (reference sequence).

The chain links TRBV24-1 to TRBJ2-7; 12 bases agree with TRBD1. Losses at the gene ends were 9 bases for V and 4 bases for J; bases not matched to a gene: 9. The germline V gene has CDR1 KGHDR and CDR2 SFDVKD. The CDR3 totals 15 residues. The CDR3 region has the DNA TGTGCCACCCAAGGTGGGACAGGGGGCGAATACGAGCAGTACTTC. This encodes CATQGGTGGEYEQYF.

The chain carries TRBV15 and TRBJ2-7; a weak D match, TRBD1 (6 bases). Trimming took 0 bases from V and 4 from J, leaving 7 bases between them. This CDR3 is 13 amino acids long. Germline CDR1 reads LNHNV; CDR2 reads YYDKDF (reference sequence). In DNA, the CDR3 is TGTGCCACCAGCAGAGACAGGGGTTACGAGCAGTACTTC. Protein product: CATSRDRGYEQYF.

The V call is TRBV19, the J call TRBJ1-1; D ambiguous. The CDR3 is made up of 12 amino acids. Germline assignment: CDR1 LNHDA and CDR2 SQIVND (reference sequence). Trimming cost V 6 bases and J 3 bases, with 8 bases left between them. The DNA of the CDR3 is TGTGCCAGTAGCGTACAGCACACTGAAGCTTTCTTT. Translating it yields CASSVQHTEAFF.

The chain combines TRBV13 with TRBJ2-1; TRBD2 matches at 10 bases. This CDR3 is built from 17 residues. Germline CDR1 PRHDT, CDR2 FYEKMQ (reference sequence). V shed 2 bases, J shed 9 bases, and the junction held 13 bases outside the gene matches. CDR3 amino acids: CASSLRGKVAGGAEQFF. CDR3 nucleotide sequence: TGTGCCAGCAGCTTAAGAGGGAAGGTAGCGGGGGGTGCTGAGCAGTTCTTC.

The rearrangement links TRBV2 to TRBJ1-5; maybe TRBD1 (5 bases). Looked up from germline, CDR1 is SNHLY and CDR2 is FYNNEI. The CDR3 length is 14 residues. V lost 7 bases, J lost 4 bases, and 14 bases lay in between. CDR3 in DNA: TGTGCCAGCAAGGGGCGCCCCGATAATCAGCCCCAGCATTTT. Its protein is CASKGRPDNQPQHF.